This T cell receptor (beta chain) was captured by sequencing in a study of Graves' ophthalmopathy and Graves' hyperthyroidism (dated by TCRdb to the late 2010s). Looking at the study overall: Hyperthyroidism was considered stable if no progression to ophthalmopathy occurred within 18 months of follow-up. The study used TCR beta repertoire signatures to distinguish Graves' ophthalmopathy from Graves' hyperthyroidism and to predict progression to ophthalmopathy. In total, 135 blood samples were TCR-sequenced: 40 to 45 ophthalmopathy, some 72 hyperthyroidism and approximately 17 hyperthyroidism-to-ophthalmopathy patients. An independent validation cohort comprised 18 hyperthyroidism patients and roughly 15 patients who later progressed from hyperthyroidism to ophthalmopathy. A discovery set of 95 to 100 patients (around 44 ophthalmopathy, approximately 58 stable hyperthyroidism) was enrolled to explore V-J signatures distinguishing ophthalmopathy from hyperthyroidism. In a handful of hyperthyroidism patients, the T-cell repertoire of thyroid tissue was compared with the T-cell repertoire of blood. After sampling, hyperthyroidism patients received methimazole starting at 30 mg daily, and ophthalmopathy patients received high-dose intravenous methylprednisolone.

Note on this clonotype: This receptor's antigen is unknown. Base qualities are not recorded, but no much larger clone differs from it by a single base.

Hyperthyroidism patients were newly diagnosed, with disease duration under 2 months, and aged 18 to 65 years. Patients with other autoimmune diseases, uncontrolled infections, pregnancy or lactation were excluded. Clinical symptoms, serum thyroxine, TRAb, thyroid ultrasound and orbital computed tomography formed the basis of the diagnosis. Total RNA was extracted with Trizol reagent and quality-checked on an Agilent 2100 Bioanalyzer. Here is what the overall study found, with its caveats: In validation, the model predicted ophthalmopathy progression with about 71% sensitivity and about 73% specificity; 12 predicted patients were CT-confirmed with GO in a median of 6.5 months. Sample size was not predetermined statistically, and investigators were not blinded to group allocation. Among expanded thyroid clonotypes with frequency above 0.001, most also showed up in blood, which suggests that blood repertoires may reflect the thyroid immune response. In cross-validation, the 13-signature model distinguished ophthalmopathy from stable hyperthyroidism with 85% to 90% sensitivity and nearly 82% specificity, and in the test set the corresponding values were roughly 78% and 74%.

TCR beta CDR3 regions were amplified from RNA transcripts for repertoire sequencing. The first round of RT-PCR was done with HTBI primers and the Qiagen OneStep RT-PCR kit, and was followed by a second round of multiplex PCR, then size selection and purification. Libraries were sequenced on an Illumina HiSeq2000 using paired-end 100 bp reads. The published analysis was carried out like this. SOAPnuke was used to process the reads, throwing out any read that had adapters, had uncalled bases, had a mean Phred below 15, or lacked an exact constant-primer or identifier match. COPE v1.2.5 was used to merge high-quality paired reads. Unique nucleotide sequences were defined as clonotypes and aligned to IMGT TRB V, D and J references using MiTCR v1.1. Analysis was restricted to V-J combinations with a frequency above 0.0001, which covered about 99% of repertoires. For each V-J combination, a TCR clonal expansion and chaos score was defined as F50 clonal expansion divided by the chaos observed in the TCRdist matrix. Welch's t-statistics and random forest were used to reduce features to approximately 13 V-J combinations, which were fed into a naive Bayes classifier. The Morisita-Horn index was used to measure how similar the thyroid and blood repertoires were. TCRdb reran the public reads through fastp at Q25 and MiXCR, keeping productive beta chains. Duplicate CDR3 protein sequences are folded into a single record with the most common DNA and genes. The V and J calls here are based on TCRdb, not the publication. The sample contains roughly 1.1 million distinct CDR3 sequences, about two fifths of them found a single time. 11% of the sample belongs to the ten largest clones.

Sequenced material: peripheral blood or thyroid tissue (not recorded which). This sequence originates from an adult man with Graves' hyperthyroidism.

The CDR3: CASSPHRGRDGELFF. The nucleotide sequence reads as follows: TGTGCCAGCAGCCCCCACAGGGGGCGCGACGGGGAGCTGTTTTTT. The chain employs TRBV7-2 and TRBJ2-2, with 9 bases in between that match TRBD1. CDR3 length: 15 amino acids, cysteine to phenylalanine. The kept DNA is CDR3 alone, 45 bases in frame from the first base. CDR1 is given as SGHTA and CDR2 as FQGNSA, both from the germline V gene. V and J are trimmed by 5 bases and 7 bases, and the gene matches miss 8 bases of the junction.